Sequencing of this T cell receptor (beta chain) was carried out in a study of cytomegalovirus exposure and HLA in healthy donors. Researchers ran the PCR with 60 Vbeta and 13 Jbeta primers. The repertoire was sequenced with immunoSEQ multiplex PCR; TCRdb's copy has only in-frame clones and lacks some. Counted here are some 200,000 clones, around 84% occurring once; the ten biggest clones make up around 1.7%. This clone was seen a handful of times. Other nucleotide sequences from this sample produce the same CDR3. V lost 0 bases and J lost 3, with 6 bases in between. The CDR3 is made up of 13 amino acids. Germline V gene sequence: CDR1 SGHNT, CDR2 YYREEE (reference sequence).

The chain links TRBV5-4 to TRBJ1-1; D ambiguous. The receptor's source is a woman younger than 30 in good health and CMV-seronegative. The sample comprised PBMCs. The CDR3 DNA is TGTGCCAGCAGCTTGGTCTCTGACACTGAAGCTTTCTTT. Protein product: CASSLVSDTEAFF.